This TCR beta chain came from a study of beta chain features in type 1 diabetes. Donors underwent one heparinised blood draw, around 100 mL on average. The investigators reverse transcribed all of the isolated RNA, so they sequenced expressed TCRB transcripts. The method was immunoSEQ multiplex PCR; TCRdb's version includes in-frame clones alone and lacks a portion of them. Among around 300,000 clones listed, approximately 8.1% were seen once. Per germline, CDR1 SGHRS and CDR2 YFSETQ. Unmatched junction bases numbered 14, after V lost 4 bases and J lost 2 bases. The CDR3 consists of 17 residues. The V call is TRBV5-1, the J call TRBJ1-2, with 7 bases that match TRBD1. Input material: central memory CD4+ T cells from blood. The source is a woman aged 18-29 years in good health. This CDR3 reads CASSRYEWGQKNYGYTF. CDR3 nucleotides: TGCGCCAGCAGCAGGTACGAGTGGGGACAGAAAAACTATGGCTACACCTTC. The full variable domain, with the rest looked up from reference TRBV5-1 and TRBJ1-2, is KAGVTQTPRYLIKTRGQQVTLSCSPISGHRSVSWYQQTPGQGLQFLFEYFSETQRNKGNFPGRFSGRQFSNSRSEMNVSTLELGDSALYLCASSRYEWGQKNYGYTFGSGTRLTVV.